The source of this T cell receptor beta chain is a study of cytomegalovirus exposure and HLA in healthy donors. CDR1 and CDR2 from the germline V gene are SGHAT and FQNNGV. This CDR3 is built from 14 residues. V lost 3 bases, J lost 8 bases, and 9 bases stayed unmatched. The assay was immunoSEQ multiplex PCR, and TCRdb's table has in-frame clones only and misses some. The repertoire holds 200,000 to 300,000 clones, 87% seen once, with around 3% in the top ten. The gene calls are TRBV11-2 and TRBJ1-2, with 7 bases aligning to TRBD1. Sample: PBMCs. The TCR was taken from a man between 18 and 35 years old in good health and CMV-seronegative. The CDR3 spells CASSLGRQGFGYTF. The CDR3 coding sequence is TGTGCCAGCAGCTTGGGGCGACAGGGCTTCGGCTACACCTTC.